What follows is one TCR beta chain and its context. This clonotype was recorded at least ten times. It has no known antigen specificity. Base qualities are not provided; no much larger clone lies one nucleotide away. This entry comes from a study of early T cells in non-severe SARS-CoV-2 infection (dated by TCRdb to the early 2020s). Study-wide context: TCR sequencing used bulk RNA from unsorted whole blood, so alpha and beta chains could not be paired. Overall study outcomes, separate from this receptor: Matching against VDJdb was skewed toward anti-spike CD8 responses, likely underestimated virus-specific expansions, and missed private and CD4 specificities.

A case-control design nested within a healthcare worker cohort in London, UK, was used, with weekly nasopharyngeal swab PCR tests and blood sampling performed. Healthcare workers were enrolled in the week of the UK lockdown, from 23 to 31 March 2020, and were followed every week for up to roughly 16 weeks. The germline V gene encodes CDR1 SQVTM and CDR2 ANQGSEA. The cysteine opens and the phenylalanine closes a CDR3 of 13 amino acids. CDR3 DNA is the only sequence kept; it has 39 bases, read in frame from the first base. The germline ends are 15 bases apart after V is trimmed by 7 bases and J by 3 bases. Library prep was done by 5' RACE. Reads for this sample came from a NextSeq 500. The TCR library protocol attached unique molecular identifiers to individual cDNA molecules to correct for sequencing error and PCR bias. Sequencing covered both TCR alpha and beta chains, and within each sample the abundances of alpha and beta sequences were tightly co-correlated. The paper's data handling went like this. Decombinator V4 was used to annotate the V gene, J gene and CDR3 of the TCR sequences. TCRs were defined as expanded if a significant change between any two time points was detected under a Poisson model with p below 0.0001. TCR abundances were normalised to the total number of TCRs sequenced per sample and were expressed as counts per million. MAIT TCRs were defined by TRAV1-2 paired with TRAJ12, TRAJ20 or TRAJ33, and iNKT TCRs by TRAV10 paired with TRAJ18. VDJdb, accessed 1 November 2021, was searched for CMV, EBV and SARS-CoV-2 annotated TCRs, with TCRs annotated for multiple antigens excluded. The raw public data were reprocessed by TCRdb itself: fastp quality trimming at Q25, MiXCR clonotype calling, in-frame beta chains only. Rows matching on CDR3 protein sequence are summarized as one entry with the most common DNA and genes. The V and J calls come from TCRdb's annotation, not from the publication. For this sample there are about 50,000 distinct CDR3 sequences; about a tenth appear just once. Just under 15% of the sample belongs to the ten largest clones.

Sequencing was done on a sample of whole blood. The chain is encoded by TRBV29-1 joined to TRBJ1-2, with TRBD1 as a weak D call on 6 bases. The sequence was collected from an adult who was a healthcare worker with PCR-confirmed SARS-CoV-2 infection or an uninfected control (not recorded which). DNA sequence: TGCAGCGCCAAGGGGGGCACCCACTATGGCTACACCTTC. This translates into CSAKGGTHYGYTF.